What follows describes a single T cell receptor (beta chain). Its target is unknown. These data come from a study of radiotherapy plus CTLA-4 blockade in lung cancer. Turning to the study itself: Objective responses emerged in roughly a sixth of patients, and over 30% attained disease control.

CDR3 length: 12 residues. Between the trimmed V and J ends, which lost 0 bases and 5 bases, there was a span of 4 bases. From germline, CDR1 is LGHNT and CDR2 FRNRAP. General study findings and limits: Per reports, early blood T cell clone dynamics, plus interferon-beta, forecast response most strongly.

Assay used: immunoSEQ multiplex PCR; TCRdb lists only in-frame clones, some missing. The top ten clones hold approximately 7% of a sample with 95,000 to 150,000 clones, around 90% of them seen once. Sequencing was performed on peripheral blood, taken from a patient treated with radiotherapy plus ipilimumab. V and J are TRBV12-5 and TRBJ2-5; D gene ambiguous. The TCR was taken from a human donor with non-small cell lung cancer that progressed on radiotherapy plus ipilimumab. The CDR3, as DNA: TGTGCTAGTGGTTTGGTAGCGGAGACCCAGTACTTC. Translation gives CASGLVAETQYF.